The rows below give T cell receptor beta chains drawn from one sample of a study of beta chain features in type 1 diabetes. The data were produced by immunoSEQ multiplex PCR, yet TCRdb's version contains in-frame clones alone and is incomplete. The sample yields about 340,000 clones, 8% seen once. The sequencing sample was made of central memory CD4+ T cells from blood. These receptors all stem from a woman between 18 and 29 years old in good health. The CDR3 runs from the conserved cysteine through the conserved F or W. The D gene is left open where the match is weak. The size field is filled for only some rows; it gives once, few, many or a size class.

v_call	d_call	clone_size	j_call	cdr3_nt	cdr3_aa
TRBV28	NA	NA	TRBJ2-1	TGTGCCAGCGTCCCCGGGACCAACAATGAGCAGTTCTTC	CASVPGTNNEQFF
TRBV15	TRBD1	NA	TRBJ1-1	TGTGCCACCAGCAGAGGGGAACCGGGACAGGGGCGTTTGAACACTGAAGCTTTCTTT	CATSRGEPGQGRLNTEAFF
TRBV2	NA	few	TRBJ1-2	TGTGCCAGCAACTCGGACGGATTATATGGCTACACCTTC	CASNSDGLYGYTF
TRBV7-3	NA	NA	TRBJ2-2	TGTGCCAGCAGCCAACAGCCCACCGGGGAGCTGTTTTTT	CASSQQPTGELFF
TRBV11-2	NA	few	TRBJ2-5	TGTGCCAGCAGACGTCTAGAGACCCAGTACTTC	CASRRLETQYF
TRBV7-3	TRBD1	NA	TRBJ1-5	TGTGCCAGCAGGCCACAGGGGTTGGGGCCCCAGCATTTT	CASRPQGLGPQHF
TRBV11-2	TRBD2	few	TRBJ2-2	TGTGCCAGCAGCCAAGCGGGACTGGTCCCGGCCGGGGAGCTGTTTTTT	CASSQAGLVPAGELFF
TRBV6-5	TRBD2	once	TRBJ2-5	TGTGCCAGCAGTTCCCGGGTAGCGGGAGGGCCGGAGACCCAGTACTTC	CASSSRVAGGPETQYF
TRBV4-3	NA	few	TRBJ2-2	TGCGCCAGCAGCCAAGTAGGGTCCGGGGAGCTGTTTTTT	CASSQVGSGELFF
TRBV7-8	NA	few	TRBJ2-2	TGTGCCAGCAGCTCAACTGGGGTCGGCACCGGGGAGCTGTTTTTT	CASSSTGVGTGELFF
TRBV27	NA	few	TRBJ2-7	TGTGCCAGCAGTTTAAGGCGGGGTTTTCGCTACGAGCAGTACTTC	CASSLRRGFRYEQYF
TRBV2	NA	NA	TRBJ1-5	TGTGCCAGCAGCCCCGGATGGACAGATAGCAATCAGCCCCAGCATTTT	CASSPGWTDSNQPQHF
TRBV7-2	TRBD1	many	TRBJ2-1	TGTGCCAGCATGACCGGGACAGGGGTGTCCTACAATGAGCAGTTCTTC	CASMTGTGVSYNEQFF
TRBV28	NA	few	TRBJ2-1	TGTGCCAGCCCAGACTCTACCGGACAGCCAACATACAATGAGCAGTTCTTC	CASPDSTGQPTYNEQFF
TRBV5-5	NA	NA	TRBJ2-5	TGTGCCAGCAGCATACAAGGGCAAGAGACCCAGTACTTC	CASSIQGQETQYF
TRBV10-3	NA	NA	TRBJ2-1	TGTGCCATCAGTGCCGACTACAGGGACCAGTTCTTC	CAISADYRDQFF
TRBV7-3	TRBD2	NA	TRBJ2-1	TGTGCCAGCAGCTTAGGTGGTAGCGGGAGTTATAATGAGCAGTTCTTC	CASSLGGSGSYNEQFF
TRBV18	TRBD1	few	TRBJ1-5	TGTGCCAGCTCACAGGGGGCACGCAATCAGCCCCAGCATTTT	CASSQGARNQPQHF
TRBV27	NA	few	TRBJ1-1	TGTGCCAGCAGTTCTGGGAGACAAATGAACACTGAAGCTTTCTTT	CASSSGRQMNTEAFF
TRBV2	TRBD2	NA	TRBJ2-1	TGTGCCAGCAGCCAGGGACTAGCGGGGTACAATGAGCAGTTCTTC	CASSQGLAGYNEQFF
TRBV4-3	NA	many	TRBJ1-1	TGCGCCAGCAGCCCTGCTGATGGACCCACTGAAGCTTTCTTT	CASSPADGPTEAFF
TRBV28	TRBD1	few	TRBJ1-1	TGTGCCAGCACCAGACGACAGGGCTTTATCACTGAAGCTTTCTTT	CASTRRQGFITEAFF
TRBV9	NA	NA	TRBJ2-5	TGTGCCAGCAGCGTATCACCGACAGACACGCAGACCCAGTACTTC	CASSVSPTDTQTQYF